A selection of T cell receptor beta chains follows, all from one sample in a study of post-analysis software for immune sequencing data. TCRdb reanalysed the PCR reads using MiXCR and keeps one entry per CDR3 protein. Among about 770,000 distinct CDR3 sequences listed, around 45% were seen once. Sequenced input: blood. All receptors derive from a girl under 18 with multiple sclerosis. Both conserved end residues are part of each CDR3. Each record gives: D gene, V gene, J gene, clone size, CDR3 protein, CDR3 DNA. The D gene is left open where the match is weak. The size field is filled for only some rows; it gives once, few, many or a size class.

>TRBD2|TRBV12-3/TRBV12-4|TRBJ2-3|-
CASSSYGLAGEADTQYF
TGTGCCAGCAGTTCATATGGACTAGCGGGAGAGGCAGATACGCAGTATTTT
>-|TRBV27|TRBJ1-4|-
CASRGGGLGKKLFF
TGTGCCAGCAGGGGGGGCGGACTTGGCAAAAAACTGTTTTTT
>-|TRBV6-2/TRBV6-3|TRBJ2-7|-
CASSYMGTSGPYEQYF
TGTGCCAGCAGTTATATGGGGACGTCGGGGCCCTACGAGCAGTACTTC
>TRBD1|TRBV27|TRBJ1-6|-
CASSLPRGQGRDSPLHF
TGTGCCAGCAGTTTACCCCGAGGACAGGGAAGAGATTCACCCCTCCACTTT
>-|TRBV7-8|TRBJ2-1|-
CASSSGPASYNEQFF
TGTGCCAGCAGCTCTGGACCAGCCTCATACAATGAGCAGTTCTTC
>TRBD2|TRBV5-6|TRBJ2-1|-
CASSPLAGITYNEQFF
TGTGCCAGCAGCCCTTTAGCGGGAATCACGTACAATGAGCAGTTCTTC
>-|TRBV9|TRBJ2-5|-
CASSVAVQGQETQYF
TGTGCCAGCAGCGTAGCTGTGCAGGGGCAAGAGACCCAGTACTTC
>-|TRBV29-1|TRBJ1-1|few
CSVLNTEAFF
TGCAGCGTTTTGAACACTGAAGCTTTCTTT
>TRBD2|TRBV6-5|TRBJ2-7|few
CASSYSPSGYEQYF
TGTGCCAGCAGTTACTCTCCTAGCGGCTACGAGCAGTACTTC
>TRBD2|TRBV7-2|TRBJ2-4|-
CASSLVGSAGVNKNIQYF
TGTGCCAGCAGCTTAGTTGGTAGCGCGGGGGTCAACAAAAACATTCAGTACTTC
>-|TRBV6-5|TRBJ1-6|many
CASRPRGGLVPLHF
TGTGCCAGCAGGCCCCGGGGCGGCCTAGTTCCCCTCCACTTT
>-|TRBV11-2|TRBJ2-1|-
CASSLHGSLSNEQFF
TGTGCCAGCAGCTTACACGGGAGTCTATCGAATGAGCAGTTCTTC
>-|TRBV7-2|TRBJ1-6|-
CASSRRFNSPLHF
TGTGCCAGCAGCCGCCGATTCAATTCACCCCTCCACTTT
>-|TRBV28|TRBJ2-3|few
CASRGPDSNTDTQYF
TGTGCCAGCAGGGGCCCGGACAGTAACACAGATACGCAGTATTTT
>-|TRBV27|TRBJ2-1|few
CASRHGRLYNEQFF
TGTGCCTCAAGGCATGGGAGGCTTTACAATGAGCAGTTCTTC
>-|TRBV6-1|TRBJ1-5|few
CASGMWATTSNQPQHF
TGTGCCAGCGGGATGTGGGCAACCACTAGCAATCAGCCCCAGCATTTT
>TRBD2|TRBV29-1|TRBJ2-7|few
CSVRLAGDPSYEQYF
TGCAGCGTTAGACTAGCGGGAGACCCCTCCTACGAGCAGTACTTC
>-|TRBV20-1|TRBJ2-5|-
CSAYRDPQETQYF
TGCAGTGCTTACAGGGACCCCCAAGAGACCCAGTACTTC
>-|TRBV12-5|TRBJ1-1|once
CASGLVGRGTEAFF
TGTGCTAGTGGTTTGGTAGGACGGGGCACTGAAGCTTTCTTT
>-|TRBV11-2|TRBJ2-5|once
CASSLPPHLEEQYF
TGTGCCAGCAGCTTACCCCCGCACCTGGAGGAGCAGTACTTC
>TRBD1|TRBV5-1|TRBJ2-1|-
CASSLSGDSSYNEQFF
TGCGCCAGCAGCTTGTCAGGGGACAGCTCCTACAATGAGCAGTTCTTC
>TRBD1|TRBV28|TRBJ2-1|-
CASIPGGPYNEQFF
TGTGCCAGCATCCCAGGGGGCCCCTACAATGAGCAGTTCTTC
>-|TRBV3-1|TRBJ2-6|-
CASSHTGSGANVLTF
TGTGCCAGCAGCCACACAGGGTCGGGGGCCAACGTCCTGACTTTC
>TRBD1|TRBV7-9|TRBJ2-7|few
CASSPRTGLGEQYF
TGTGCCAGCAGCCCTAGGACAGGGCTTGGCGAGCAGTACTTC
>-|TRBV27|TRBJ1-2|-
CASSSHLSGHYTF
TGTGCCAGCAGTTCACACCTGTCGGGACACTACACCTTC
>-|TRBV15|TRBJ1-5|-
CATSRDGGMGQPQHF
TGTGCCACCAGCAGAGATGGAGGGATGGGGCAGCCCCAGCATTTT
>-|TRBV3-1|TRBJ2-7|many
CASSQGPYEQYF
TGTGCCAGCAGCCAAGGACCCTACGAGCAGTACTTC
>TRBD2|TRBV10-2|TRBJ2-3|few
CATSPPPRLAGVTDTQYF
TGCGCCACCTCACCACCACCGCGCCTAGCGGGAGTCACAGATACGCAGTATTTT